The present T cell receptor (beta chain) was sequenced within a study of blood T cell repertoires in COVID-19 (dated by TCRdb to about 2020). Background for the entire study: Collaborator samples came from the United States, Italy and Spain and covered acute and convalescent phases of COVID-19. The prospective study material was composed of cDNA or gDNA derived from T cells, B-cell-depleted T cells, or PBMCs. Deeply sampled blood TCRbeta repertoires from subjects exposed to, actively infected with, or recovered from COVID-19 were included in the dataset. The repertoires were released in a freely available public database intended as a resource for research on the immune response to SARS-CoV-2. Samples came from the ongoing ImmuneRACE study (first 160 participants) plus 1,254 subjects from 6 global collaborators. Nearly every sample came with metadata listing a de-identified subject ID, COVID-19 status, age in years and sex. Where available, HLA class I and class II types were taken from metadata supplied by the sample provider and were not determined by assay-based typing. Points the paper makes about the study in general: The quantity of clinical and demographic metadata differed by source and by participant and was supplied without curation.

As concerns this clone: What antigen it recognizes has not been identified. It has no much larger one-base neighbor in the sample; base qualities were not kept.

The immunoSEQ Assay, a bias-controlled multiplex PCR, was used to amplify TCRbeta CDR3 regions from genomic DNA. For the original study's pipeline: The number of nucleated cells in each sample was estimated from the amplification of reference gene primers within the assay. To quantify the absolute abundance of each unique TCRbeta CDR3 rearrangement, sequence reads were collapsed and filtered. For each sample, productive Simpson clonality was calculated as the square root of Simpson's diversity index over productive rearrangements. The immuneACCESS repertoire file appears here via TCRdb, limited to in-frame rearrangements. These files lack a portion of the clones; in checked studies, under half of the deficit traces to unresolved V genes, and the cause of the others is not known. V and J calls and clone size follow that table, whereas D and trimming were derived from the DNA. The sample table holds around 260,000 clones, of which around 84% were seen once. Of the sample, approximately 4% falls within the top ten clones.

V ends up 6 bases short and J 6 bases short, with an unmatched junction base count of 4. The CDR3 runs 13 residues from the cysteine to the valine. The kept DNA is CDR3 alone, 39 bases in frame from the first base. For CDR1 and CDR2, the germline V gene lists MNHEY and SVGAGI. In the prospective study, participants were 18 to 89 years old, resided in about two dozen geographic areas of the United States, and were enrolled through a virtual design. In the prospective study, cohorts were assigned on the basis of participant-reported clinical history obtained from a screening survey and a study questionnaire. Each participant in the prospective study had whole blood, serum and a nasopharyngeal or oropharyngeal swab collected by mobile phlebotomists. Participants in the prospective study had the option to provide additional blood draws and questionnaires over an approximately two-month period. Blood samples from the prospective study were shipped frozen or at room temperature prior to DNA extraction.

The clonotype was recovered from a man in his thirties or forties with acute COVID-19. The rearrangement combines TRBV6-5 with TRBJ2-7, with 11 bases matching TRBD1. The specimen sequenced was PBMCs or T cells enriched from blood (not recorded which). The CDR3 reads CASRGTGGGEQYV. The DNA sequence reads TGTGCCAGCAGAGGGACAGGGGGAGGCGAGCAGTACGTC.